This T cell receptor beta chain was retrieved from a study of monozygotic twins with cystic fibrosis. Study outcomes and limitations: Median Simpson clonality of approximately 0.01 suggested naive T cells predominated.

Generated by immunoSEQ multiplex PCR, the TCRdb table keeps only in-frame clones and is missing some. The data show around 30,000 clones, around 96% seen once. About this clone: Its antigen is not identified.

The germline V gene has CDR1 SQVTM and CDR2 ANQGSEA. The CDR3 totals 12 residues. Trimming took 5 bases from V and 7 from J, leaving 15 bases between them. The V call is TRBV29-1, the J call TRBJ2-7; weak D call: TRBD2 (7 bases). The sample comprised blood. This receptor was obtained from a girl aged 2 to 9 with cystic fibrosis. Written as DNA, the CDR3 is TGCAGCGTTAAGGGGGGGCCAAGTGAGCAGTACTTC. It is translated as CSVKGGPSEQYF.